Included here is one T cell receptor beta chain sequence, with context. The specificity of this receptor is unknown. No much larger clone exists at a distance of one base, and base qualities are not known. The data are from a study of blood T cell repertoires in COVID-19 (dated by TCRdb to 2020 to 2021). Broadly, across the study: Samples from collaborators originated in the United States, Italy and Spain and spanned both the acute and convalescent phases of COVID-19. The prospective study material was composed of cDNA or gDNA derived from T cells, B-cell-depleted T cells, or PBMCs. Where available, HLA class I and class II types were taken from metadata supplied by the sample provider and were not determined by assay-based typing. Samples came from the ongoing ImmuneRACE study (first 160 participants) plus 1,254 subjects from 6 global collaborators. The repertoires were made available in a free public database intended to serve as a resource for research on the immune response to SARS-CoV-2. A de-identified subject ID, COVID-19 status, age in years and sex were almost always included in the sample metadata. The dataset comprised deeply sampled blood TCRbeta repertoires from subjects exposed to, actively infected with, or recovered from COVID-19.

TCRbeta CDR3 regions were amplified from genomic DNA by means of the immunoSEQ Assay, a bias-controlled multiplex PCR. Per the original workflow: Nucleated cell counts per sample were estimated from amplification of reference gene primers within the assay. To quantify the absolute abundance of each unique TCRbeta CDR3 rearrangement, sequence reads were collapsed and filtered. For each sample, productive Simpson clonality was calculated as the square root of Simpson's diversity index over productive rearrangements. The table was pulled from immuneACCESS by TCRdb, which kept in-frame rearrangements only. Such tables lose some clones; where checked, under half of the loss comes from unresolved V genes, and the rest has no known cause. That table gives V, J and clone size, and the DNA gave D and trimming. The sample yields approximately 75,000 clones; about nine tenths were counted once. The biggest ten clones account for roughly 7.2% of the sample.

What the study reported, not specific to this receptor: Clinical and demographic metadata were provided uncurated, with the amount varying by source and participant.

Collaborating institutions collected whole blood in K2EDTA tubes following their own protocols. For TCRbeta analysis, collaborators shipped samples in one of three forms: frozen whole blood, isolated PBMCs, or DNA extracted from either of those sample types. Sequencing was performed on peripheral blood. The TCR sequence derives from a human donor in a cohort sampled during active COVID-19.

The DNA sequence is as follows: TGTGCCAGCAGCCAGAGGGGGGGGAACACTGAAGCTTTCTTT. Its translation reads: CASSQRGGNTEAFF. The chain couples TRBV3-1 (or the pseudogene TRBV3-2) to TRBJ1-1, and TRBD1 may be the D gene, going by 6 matching bases. The CDR3 sequence holds 14 residues, the cysteine and phenylalanine included. The CDR3 DNA has 42 bases and is translated from base 1. As encoded in the germline V gene (reference sequence), CDR1 is LGHDT while CDR2 is YNNKEL. A distance of 9 bases separates the germline ends of V and J, which lose 3 bases and 1 base respectively.